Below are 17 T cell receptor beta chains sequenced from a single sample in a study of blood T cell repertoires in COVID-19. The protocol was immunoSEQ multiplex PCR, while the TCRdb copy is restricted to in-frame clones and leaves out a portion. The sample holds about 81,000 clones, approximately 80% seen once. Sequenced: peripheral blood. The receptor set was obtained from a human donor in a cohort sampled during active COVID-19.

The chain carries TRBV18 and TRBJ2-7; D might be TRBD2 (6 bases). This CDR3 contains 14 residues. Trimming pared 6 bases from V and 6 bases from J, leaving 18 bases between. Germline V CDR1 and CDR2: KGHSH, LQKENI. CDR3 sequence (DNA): TGTGCCAGCTCGCCTACCAAGGAGGGCTCCGAGCAGTACTTC. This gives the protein CASSPTKEGSEQYF.

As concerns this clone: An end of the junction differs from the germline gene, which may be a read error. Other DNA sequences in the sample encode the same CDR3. CDR3 amino acids: CASSQDLGNTEAFF. The CDR3 DNA follows: TGCGCCAGCAGCCAGGACTTGGGGAACACTGAAGCTTTCTTT. The J gene is TRBJ1-1, the V gene TRBV3-1 (or the pseudogene TRBV3-2), with D hard to call. The CDR3 contains 14 residues. Germline V gene data show CDR1 as LGHDT and CDR2 as YNNKEL (reference sequence).

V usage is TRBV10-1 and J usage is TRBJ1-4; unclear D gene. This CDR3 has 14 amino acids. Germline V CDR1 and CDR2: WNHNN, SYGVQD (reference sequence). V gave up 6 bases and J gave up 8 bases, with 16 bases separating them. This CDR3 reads CASRVTSPSEKLFF. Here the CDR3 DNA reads TGCGCCAGCAGGGTGACATCGCCCTCCGAAAAACTGTTTTTT.

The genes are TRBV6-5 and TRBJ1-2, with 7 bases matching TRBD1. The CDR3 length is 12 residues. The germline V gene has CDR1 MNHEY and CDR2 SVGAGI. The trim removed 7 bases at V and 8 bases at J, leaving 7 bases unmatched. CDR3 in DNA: TGTGCCAGCATCGGACAGGTGGGAGGCTACACCTTC. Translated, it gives CASIGQVGGYTF.

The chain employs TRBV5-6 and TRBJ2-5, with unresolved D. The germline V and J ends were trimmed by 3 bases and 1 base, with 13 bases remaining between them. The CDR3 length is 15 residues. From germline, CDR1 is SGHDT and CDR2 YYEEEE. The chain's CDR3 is CASSSTLQLQETQYF. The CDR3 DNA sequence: TGTGCCAGCAGCTCGACCCTACAGCTCCAAGAGACCCAGTACTTC.

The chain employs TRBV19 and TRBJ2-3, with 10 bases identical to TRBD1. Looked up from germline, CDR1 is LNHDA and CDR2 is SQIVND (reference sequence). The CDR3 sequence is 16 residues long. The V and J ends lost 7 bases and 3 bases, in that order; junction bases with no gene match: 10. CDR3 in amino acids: CASTNLLGQGTDTQYF. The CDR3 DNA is TGTGCCAGTACCAATTTGTTGGGACAGGGGACAGATACGCAGTATTTT.

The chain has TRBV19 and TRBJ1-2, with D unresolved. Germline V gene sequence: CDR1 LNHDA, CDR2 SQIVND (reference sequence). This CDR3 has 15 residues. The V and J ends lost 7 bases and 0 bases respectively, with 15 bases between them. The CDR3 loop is CASTPPGRSNYGYTF. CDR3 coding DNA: TGTGCCAGTACCCCGCCGGGGAGATCTAACTATGGCTACACCTTC.

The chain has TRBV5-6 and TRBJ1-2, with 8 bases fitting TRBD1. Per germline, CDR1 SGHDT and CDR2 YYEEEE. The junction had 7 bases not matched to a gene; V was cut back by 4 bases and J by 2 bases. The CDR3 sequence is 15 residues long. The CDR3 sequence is CASSPRDRFNYGYTF. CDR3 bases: TGTGCCAGCAGCCCCCGGGACAGGTTCAACTATGGCTACACCTTC.

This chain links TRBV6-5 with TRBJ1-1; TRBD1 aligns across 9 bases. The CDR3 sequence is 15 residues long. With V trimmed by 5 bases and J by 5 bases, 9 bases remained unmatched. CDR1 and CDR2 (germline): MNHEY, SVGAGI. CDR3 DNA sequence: TGTGCCAGCAGTCGACTACAGGGGGCTTGGACTGAAGCTTTCTTT. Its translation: CASSRLQGAWTEAFF.

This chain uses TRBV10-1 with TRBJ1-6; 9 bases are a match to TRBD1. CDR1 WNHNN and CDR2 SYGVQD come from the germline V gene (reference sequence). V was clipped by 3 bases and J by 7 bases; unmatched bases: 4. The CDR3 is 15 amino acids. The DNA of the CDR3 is TGCGCCAGCAGTGATGGGACAGGGAGGAATTCACCCCTCCACTTT. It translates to CASSDGTGRNSPLHF.

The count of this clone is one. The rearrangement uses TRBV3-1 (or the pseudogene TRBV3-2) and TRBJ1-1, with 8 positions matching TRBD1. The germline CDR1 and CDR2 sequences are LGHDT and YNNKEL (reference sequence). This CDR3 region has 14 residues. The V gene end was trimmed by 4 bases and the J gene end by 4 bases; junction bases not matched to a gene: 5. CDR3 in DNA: TGTGCCAGCAGCCCATATCAGGGGGCCACTGAAGCTTTCTTT. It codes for CASSPYQGATEAFF.

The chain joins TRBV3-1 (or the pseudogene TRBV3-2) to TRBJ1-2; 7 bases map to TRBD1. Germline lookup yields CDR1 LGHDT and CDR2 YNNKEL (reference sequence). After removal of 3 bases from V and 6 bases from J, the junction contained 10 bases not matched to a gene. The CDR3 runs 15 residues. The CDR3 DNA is TGTGCCAGCAGCCACCGGGACAGACCGCCTAATGGCTACACCTTC. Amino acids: CASSHRDRPPNGYTF.

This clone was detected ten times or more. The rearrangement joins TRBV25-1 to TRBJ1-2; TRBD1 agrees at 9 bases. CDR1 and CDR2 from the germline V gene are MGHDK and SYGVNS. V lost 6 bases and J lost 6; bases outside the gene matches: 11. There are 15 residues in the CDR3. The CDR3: CASSQTGGFRNGYTF. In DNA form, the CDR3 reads TGTGCCAGCAGCCAGACAGGGGGGTTTAGGAATGGCTACACCTTC.

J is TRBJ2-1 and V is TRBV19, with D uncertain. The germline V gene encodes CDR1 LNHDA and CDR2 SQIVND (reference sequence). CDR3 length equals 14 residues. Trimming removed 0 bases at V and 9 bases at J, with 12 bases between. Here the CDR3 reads CASSIDRSRGEQFF. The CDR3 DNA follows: TGTGCCAGTAGTATAGACCGGTCGAGAGGTGAGCAGTTCTTC.

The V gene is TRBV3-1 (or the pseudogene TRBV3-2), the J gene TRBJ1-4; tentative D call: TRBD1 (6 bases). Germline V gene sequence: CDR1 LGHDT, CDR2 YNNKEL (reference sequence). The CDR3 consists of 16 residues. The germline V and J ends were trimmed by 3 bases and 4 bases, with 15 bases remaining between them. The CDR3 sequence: CASSQNGARGNEKLFF. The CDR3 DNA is TGTGCCAGCAGCCAGAACGGCGCCAGGGGTAATGAAAAACTGTTTTTT.

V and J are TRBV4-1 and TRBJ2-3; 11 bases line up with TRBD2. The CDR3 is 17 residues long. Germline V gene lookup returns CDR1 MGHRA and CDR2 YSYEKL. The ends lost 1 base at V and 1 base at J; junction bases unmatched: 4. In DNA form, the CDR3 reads TGCGCCAGCAGCCAAGTAGCTAGCGGGGGGCGCACAGATACGCAGTATTTT. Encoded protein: CASSQVASGGRTDTQYF.

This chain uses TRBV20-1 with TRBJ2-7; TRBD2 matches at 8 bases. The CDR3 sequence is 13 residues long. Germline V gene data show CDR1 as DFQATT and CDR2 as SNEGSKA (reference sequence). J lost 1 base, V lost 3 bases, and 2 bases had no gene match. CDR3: CSASPGGSYEQYF. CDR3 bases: TGCAGTGCTAGTCCGGGGGGGTCCTACGAGCAGTACTTC.